Each of the 14 T cell receptor beta chains below was sequenced from the same sample in a study of T cells after yellow fever vaccination. TCRdb itself ran the 5' RACE reads through MiXCR, one entry per CDR3 protein. Seen here are roughly 330,000 distinct CDR3 sequences, around 6.8% observed once, and the top ten hold roughly a sixth. Sequences were derived from PBMCs, sampled around 45 days after the first yellow fever vaccination. These receptors were obtained from a young man who received the YFV17D yellow fever vaccine.

This clonotype appeared a few times. The chain recombines TRBV19 with TRBJ2-7, with no clear D. The CDR3 is 12 amino acids. With 3 bases removed from V and 2 bases from J, the gap between germline ends came to 5 bases. CDR1 is LNHDA and CDR2 is SQIVND in the germline V gene (reference sequence). DNA of the CDR3: TGTGCCAGTAGTATCGTTCCCTACGAGCAGTACTTC. Its protein is CASSIVPYEQYF. Together with reference TRBV19 and TRBJ2-7, the CDR3 gives the full variable domain: DGGITQSPKYLFRKEGQNVTLSCEQNLNHDAMYWYRQDPGQGLRLIYYSQIVNDFQKGDIAEGYSVSREKKESFPLTVTSAQKNPTAFYLCASSIVPYEQYFGPGTRLTVT.

This clonotype turned up a few times. The chain uses TRBV19 and TRBJ1-5, with a weak D call TRBD1 (6 bases). Trimming took off 9 bases at V and 3 bases at J, with 12 bases between the two ends. Germline V lookup: CDR1 LNHDA, CDR2 SQIVND (reference sequence). This CDR3 region has 13 residues. The CDR3 region is CASRQDYNQPQHF. CDR3 nucleotide sequence: TGTGCCAGCAGACAGGACTACAATCAGCCCCAGCATTTT.

This clonotype showed up just a few times. The chain combines TRBV20-1 with TRBJ2-2, with 8 bases that match TRBD1. The trim removed 5 bases at V and 0 bases at J, leaving 2 bases unmatched. Germline CDR1 reads DFQATT; CDR2 reads SNEGSKA (reference sequence). The CDR3 sequence is 14 residues long. Written as DNA, the CDR3 is TGCAGTGCTGACAGGGGTCCGAACACCGGGGAGCTGTTTTTT. It specifies CSADRGPNTGELFF.

The sample holds many counts of this clonotype. The rearrangement uses TRBV6-2 or TRBV6-3 and TRBJ1-2; 9 nucleotides line up with TRBD1. The CDR3 length is 14 residues. The V gene end was trimmed by 6 bases and the J gene end by 3 bases; junction bases not matched to a gene: 5. Per the germline V gene, CDR1 is MNHEY and CDR2 is SVGEGT. CDR3 in amino acids: CASSRDRDDYGYTF. CDR3 nucleotides: TGTGCCAGCAGCCGGGACAGGGACGACTATGGCTACACCTTC.

This clonotype was recorded a few times. The V gene is TRBV20-1, the J gene TRBJ1-4; a possible D gene is TRBD1 (5 bases). Trimming removed 2 bases at V and 8 bases at J, with 15 bases between. The CDR3 length is 14 residues. Germline V gene data show CDR1 as DFQATT and CDR2 as SNEGSKA (reference sequence). The CDR3 bases are TGCAGTGCTAGACGGGGCATGGAATCAGAAAAACTGTTTTTT. Translating gives CSARRGMESEKLFF.

There are a few counts of this clonotype. The chain carries TRBV4-3 and TRBJ2-7, with D perhaps given as TRBD1 or TRBD2 (5 bases each). The CDR3 contains 18 residues. Germline V lookup: CDR1 LGHNA, CDR2 YSLEER. Trimming removed 1 base from V and 7 bases from J, with 26 bases in between. CDR3 in DNA: TGCGCCAGCAGCCAAGCGAATCGGTTCGGGACGGATGGTGGGGAGCAGTACTTC. It codes for CASSQANRFGTDGGEQYF.

This clonotype was observed a few times. The chain joins TRBV20-1 to TRBJ1-2; possible D gene TRBD1, 6 bases. V was trimmed by 4 bases and J by 0 bases, leaving 15 bases between them. The V gene's germline CDR1 is DFQATT and CDR2 SNEGSKA (reference sequence). The CDR3 sequence is 15 residues long. DNA of the CDR3: TGCAGTGCTAAGAGGTCAGGGGAGCCTAACTATGGCTACACCTTC. It specifies CSAKRSGEPNYGYTF.

This clonotype has just a few counts. The chain links TRBV10-3 to TRBJ2-1, with TRBD2 identical over 11 bases. Germline CDR1 reads ENHRY; CDR2 reads SYGVKD. V was pared by 7 bases and J by 4 bases, with 3 bases of the junction left unmatched. The CDR3 length is 14 residues. The CDR3 DNA sequence: TGTGCCATCACTAGCGGGGGGCATTACAATGAGCAGTTCTTC. Translating gives CAITSGGHYNEQFF.

The chain is built from TRBV5-1 and TRBJ1-1, with D possibly matching TRBD1 (6 bases). The germline V gene has CDR1 SGHRS and CDR2 YFSETQ. This CDR3 has 14 amino acids. Trimming pared 4 bases from V and 6 bases from J, leaving 16 bases between. The CDR3 DNA reads TGCGCCAGCAGCAATGGTCTACAGGGTTCTGAAGCTTTCTTT. Translation gives CASSNGLQGSEAFF.

This clonotype showed up many times. The chain uses TRBV2 and TRBJ1-3; no clear D. The CDR3 spans 14 residues. The V gene's germline CDR1 is SNHLY and CDR2 FYNNEI. The germline V and J ends were trimmed by 7 bases and 2 bases, with 12 bases remaining between them. The CDR3: CASTSSAAGNTIYF. CDR3 DNA: TGTGCCAGCACCAGTTCAGCGGCTGGAAACACCATATATTTT.

This clonotype was seen more than once but under ten times. V usage is TRBV11-2 and J usage is TRBJ2-5; no firm D call. Between the trimmed V and J ends, which lost 5 bases and 9 bases, there was a span of 13 bases. This CDR3 contains 12 residues. CDR1 and CDR2 (germline): SGHAT, FQNNGV. The DNA for the CDR3 is TGTGCCAGCAGCCCGGAAAAGGGCCCCCAGTACTTC. Translated: CASSPEKGPQYF.

This clonotype was counted a few times. As DNA, the CDR3 is TGTGCCAGCAGCCGCGACAGGGCTAACGGCTACACCTTC. Translating it yields CASSRDRANGYTF. The chain uses TRBV12-3 or TRBV12-4 and TRBJ1-2; TRBD1 aligns across 7 bases. The CDR3 runs 13 residues. J gave up 8 bases and V 6 bases, and 9 bases lay outside the gene matches.

V gene TRBV20-1 combines with J gene TRBJ2-5, with 7 positions matching TRBD1. V was pared by 4 bases and J by 5 bases, with 7 bases of the junction left unmatched. CDR1 and CDR2 (germline): DFQATT, SNEGSKA (reference sequence). This CDR3 spans 13 amino acids. CDR3 bases: TGCAGTGCTAACCGGGACAGTGAGGAGACCCAGTACTTC. Translation: CSANRDSEETQYF.

This clonotype was recorded at least ten times. The V gene is TRBV24-1, the J gene TRBJ2-3; TRBD1 aligns across 9 bases. Germline V gives CDR1 KGHDR, CDR2 SFDVKD. The CDR3 sequence is 16 residues long. V shed 3 bases, J shed 4 bases, and the junction held 7 bases outside the gene matches. The CDR3 DNA follows: TGTGCCACCAGTGATCGCACAGGGGGCGCCCCAGATACGCAGTATTTT. This encodes CATSDRTGGAPDTQYF.